These 29 T cell receptor beta chains came from one sample sequenced in a study of CD8+ T cells in alopecia areata. Extraction and reverse transcription of RNA yielded cDNA as the sequencing template. This table comes from immunoSEQ multiplex PCR, and its TCRdb copy is limited to in-frame clones, with some not included. The data contain over 100,000 clones, approximately 49% of them singletons. Here the sequenced sample was CD8+ T cells sorted from blood, taken at week 0. These receptors came from a human donor with alopecia areata.

The chain carries TRBV15 and TRBJ2-2, with 8 bases matching TRBD1. The germline CDR1 and CDR2 sequences are LNHNV and YYDKDF (reference sequence). The CDR3 has 15 amino acids. V shed 5 bases and J 7 bases; nucleotides not matched to a gene: 9. CDR3 amino acids: CATSLSRGLVGELFF. As DNA, the CDR3 is TGTGCCACCAGCTTGTCCAGGGGGCTAGTCGGGGAGCTGTTTTTT.

This clone was seen a few times. V usage is TRBV13 and J usage is TRBJ2-2, with unresolved D. Trimming took off 0 bases at V and 7 bases at J, with 12 bases between the two ends. The CDR3 is made up of 15 amino acids. Germline lookup yields CDR1 PRHDT and CDR2 FYEKMQ (reference sequence). CDR3 nucleotide sequence: TGTGCCAGCAGCTTAGGATCCTATAATAGCGGGGAGCTGTTTTTT. This sequence encodes CASSLGSYNSGELFF.

The gene calls are TRBV27 and TRBJ1-2; maybe TRBD1 (5 bases). Germline V gene lookup returns CDR1 MNHEY and CDR2 SMNVEV (reference sequence). The CDR3 runs 16 residues. V was cut by 5 bases and J by 8 bases, with 24 bases left in between. In DNA, the CDR3 is TGTGCCAGCAGTCGGTTGGGCGACAGCCCCTTGGGAGGCTACACCTTC. This sequence encodes CASSRLGDSPLGGYTF.

The genes are TRBV30 and TRBJ1-6; D is unclear. The CDR3 consists of 15 residues. Germline V lookup: CDR1 GTSNPN, CDR2 SVGIG (reference sequence). The ends were cut back, 4 bases at V and 0 bases at J, with 10 bases in the middle. The CDR3 loop reads CAWTLDGSYNSPLHF. The CDR3 DNA sequence: TGTGCCTGGACCCTCGACGGCTCCTATAATTCACCCCTCCACTTT. The entire variable domain, with the rest obtained from reference TRBV30 and TRBJ1-6, is as follows: SQTIHQWPATLVQPVGSPLSLECTVEGTSNPNLYWYRQAAGRGLQLLFYSVGIGQISSEVPQNLSASRPQDRQFILSSKKLLLSDSGFYLCAWTLDGSYNSPLHFGNGTRLTVT.

The V and J genes are TRBV7-3 and TRBJ1-1; unclear D gene. Germline-derived CDR1 and CDR2 are SGHTA and FQGTGA. V lost 4 bases and J 8 bases, leaving 14 bases between the germline ends. The CDR3 length is 13 residues. The CDR3 bases are TGTGCCAGCAGCTCAGGCCCCATATTCGAAGCTTTCTTT. Protein: CASSSGPIFEAFF.

This clone appeared a few times. The chain couples TRBV10-3 to TRBJ1-5, with 11 bases lining up with TRBD1. The V gene's germline CDR1 is ENHRY and CDR2 SYGVKD. J was trimmed by 1 base and V by 10 bases; bases with no gene match: 3. This CDR3 has 14 amino acids. CDR3 residues: CASRDRGSNQPQHF. The CDR3 DNA follows: TGTGCCAGCCGGGACAGGGGGAGCAATCAGCCCCAGCATTTT.

This rearrangement joins TRBV9 to TRBJ2-2; D gene ambiguous. The V and J ends lost 2 bases and 3 bases respectively, with 8 bases between them. The CDR3 totals 14 residues. From germline, CDR1 is SGDLS and CDR2 YYNGEE. For the CDR3, the DNA is TGTGCCAGCAGCGTTTGGGTCGACACCGGGGAGCTGTTTTTT. The encoded protein is CASSVWVDTGELFF.

This clone has only one observation. This chain joins TRBV7-8 and TRBJ2-3; 7 bases align to TRBD2. With V trimmed by 1 base and J by 2 bases, 3 bases remained unmatched. The CDR3 is 15 amino acids. Germline assignment: CDR1 SGHVS and CDR2 FQNEAQ. The CDR3 DNA follows: TGTGCCAGCAGCTTAGTGGGGGGGAACACAGATACGCAGTATTTT. It codes for CASSLVGGNTDTQYF.

This chain uses TRBV5-1 with TRBJ2-7, with D possibly being TRBD1 (6 bases). The CDR3 has 13 amino acids. Trimming took off 3 bases at V and 4 bases at J, with 11 bases between the two ends. Germline V gene data show CDR1 as SGHRS and CDR2 as YFSETQ. CDR3 loop: CASSWETGYEQYF. The CDR3 DNA follows: TGCGCCAGCAGCTGGGAAACAGGGTACGAGCAGTACTTC.

The rearrangement links TRBV9 to TRBJ1-1; 8 nucleotides align to TRBD1. CDR1 and CDR2 from the germline V gene are SGDLS and YYNGEE. The CDR3 is 15 amino acids. After removal of 4 bases from V and 0 bases from J, the junction contained 5 bases not matched to a gene. CDR3 sequence: CASSPGQGMNTEAFF. DNA for the CDR3: TGTGCCAGCAGCCCAGGACAGGGTATGAACACTGAAGCTTTCTTT.

V is TRBV25-1 and J is TRBJ1-6; perhaps TRBD1 as D (5 bases). Germline loops: CDR1 MGHDK, CDR2 SYGVNS. The ends were cut back, 8 bases at V and 11 bases at J, with 28 bases in the middle. This CDR3 spans 17 amino acids. CDR3 DNA: TGTGCCAGCCAGCCTGGACACACAGACGGAGGGTTTGCACCCCTCCACTTT. Its protein product is CASQPGHTDGGFAPLHF.

The V and J genes are TRBV30 and TRBJ1-6, with 8 bases that match TRBD1. The V segment lost 8 bases and the J segment 9 bases; nucleotides outside the gene matches: 12. Germline lookup yields CDR1 GTSNPN and CDR2 SVGIG (reference sequence). The CDR3 is 14 residues long. CDR3: CAMTPTGVPSPLHF. The CDR3 DNA is TGTGCCATGACCCCGACAGGGGTGCCTTCACCCCTCCACTTT.

This clone turned up a few times. The rearrangement joins TRBV29-1 to TRBJ2-6, with unresolved D. This CDR3 is 14 amino acids long. CDR1 SQVTM and CDR2 ANQGSEA come from the germline V gene. V lost 4 bases, J lost 3 bases, and 10 bases lay in between. The CDR3 protein is CSVVDGGGANVLTF. CDR3 nucleotides: TGCAGCGTTGTGGACGGCGGTGGGGCCAACGTCCTGACTTTC.

This chain uses TRBV6-4 with TRBJ2-3, with TRBD2 matching 9 bases. CDR3 size: 15 residues. The V gene's germline CDR1 is MRHNA and CDR2 SNTAGT. V dropped 6 bases and J dropped 4; count of bases not matched to a gene: 8. The CDR3 region has the DNA TGTGCCAGCAGCTTACTAGCGGGTGTATCAGATACGCAGTATTTT. This codes for CASSLLAGVSDTQYF.

The chain links TRBV18 to TRBJ1-1; 9 bases fit TRBD1. The CDR3 extends over 12 amino acids. Trimming cost V 8 bases and J 4 bases; bases outside gene matches: 2. CDR1 and CDR2 from the germline V gene are KGHSH and LQKENI. This CDR3 is CASGQGFTEAFF. The CDR3 region has the DNA TGTGCCAGCGGACAGGGGTTCACTGAAGCTTTCTTT.

The V and J genes are TRBV4-2 and TRBJ2-7; D is uncertain. CDR3 length equals 15 residues. Trimming took 1 base from V and 2 from J, leaving 12 bases between them. Germline V CDR1 and CDR2: LGHNA, YNFKEQ. CDR3 residues: CASSQAPQSPYEQYF. The CDR3 DNA is TGTGCCAGCAGCCAAGCCCCACAGTCCCCCTACGAGCAGTACTTC.

The chain links TRBV6-1 to TRBJ2-7; 10 bases are a match to TRBD1. Germline CDR1 reads MNHNS; CDR2 reads SASEGT. The CDR3 spans 14 residues. V shed 3 bases and J 2 bases; nucleotides not matched to a gene: 1. The CDR3 here is CASSDGTGAYEQYF. DNA for the CDR3: TGTGCCAGCAGTGATGGGACAGGGGCCTACGAGCAGTACTTC.

The chain carries TRBV13 and TRBJ1-1; D is unclear. The V end lost 0 bases, the J end lost 7 bases, and 15 bases lay between the germline ends. Germline assignment: CDR1 PRHDT and CDR2 FYEKMQ (reference sequence). The CDR3 extends over 15 amino acids. CDR3 region: CASSLGTMQMVEAFF. In DNA, the CDR3 is TGTGCCAGCAGCTTAGGAACCATGCAGATGGTTGAAGCTTTCTTT.

The chain recombines TRBV5-1 with TRBJ2-7, with 8 bases matching TRBD2. CDR1 and CDR2 (germline): SGHRS, YFSETQ. Trimming took 3 bases from V and 7 from J; bases not matched to a gene: 9. This CDR3 is 14 amino acids long. The CDR3 spells CASSYRTSPGEQYF. Here the CDR3 DNA reads TGCGCCAGCAGCTACCGGACTAGCCCGGGGGAGCAGTACTTC.

The table lists this clone with a few counts. This chain links TRBV4-1 with TRBJ2-7; no reliable D call. V lost 1 base and J 3 bases, leaving 10 bases between the germline ends. This CDR3 contains 14 residues. Looked up from germline, CDR1 is MGHRA and CDR2 is YSYEKL. The CDR3 bases are TGCGCCAGCAGCCAAGTAGGCCAGGTCTACGAGCAGTACTTC. Its translation: CASSQVGQVYEQYF.

This clone turned up a few times. The chain carries TRBV7-3 and TRBJ2-4; maybe TRBD2 (6 bases). This CDR3 has 14 amino acids. V gave up 5 bases and J gave up 6 bases, with 14 bases separating them. CDR1 is SGHTA and CDR2 is FQGTGA in the germline V gene. CDR3 in amino acids: CASSLGGAGNIQYF. The DNA of the CDR3 is TGTGCCAGCAGCCTCGGGGGAGCGGGAAACATTCAGTACTTC.

The chain uses TRBV9 and TRBJ2-5, with D possibly TRBD2 on 5 matching bases. This CDR3 is built from 15 residues. V was clipped by 4 bases and J by 0 bases, with 13 bases between them. Per the germline V gene, CDR1 is SGDLS and CDR2 is YYNGEE. In DNA, the CDR3 is TGTGCCAGCAGCCCAACCCTGCGGGACCAAGAGACCCAGTACTTC. The encoded protein is CASSPTLRDQETQYF.

The rearrangement joins TRBV30 to TRBJ1-1; 7 nucleotides agree with TRBD1. J gave up 3 bases and V 2 bases, and 3 bases lay outside the gene matches. This CDR3 has 13 residues. The germline gives CDR1 GTSNPN, CDR2 SVGIG (reference sequence). The CDR3 DNA follows: TGTGCCTGGAGTACAACAGGGGACACTGAAGCTTTCTTT. Amino acid sequence: CAWSTTGDTEAFF.

This chain links TRBV9 with TRBJ2-7, with D hard to call. Trimming shortened V by 4 bases and J by 6 bases, and 14 bases separated the two germline ends. The CDR3 spans 13 residues. Per the germline V gene, CDR1 is SGDLS and CDR2 is YYNGEE. The CDR3 DNA follows: TGTGCCAGCAGCTACCTTGACACCGGCGAGCAGTACTTC. The encoded protein is CASSYLDTGEQYF.

This chain uses TRBV19 with TRBJ2-2, with 7 bases identical to TRBD2. Germline V lookup: CDR1 LNHDA, CDR2 SQIVND (reference sequence). With 7 bases clipped from V and 1 base from J, the junction kept 9 bases outside the gene matches. The length of the CDR3 is 16 residues. The CDR3 DNA reads TGTGCCAGTACCCAACCCGGGAGGCTGAACACCGGGGAGCTGTTTTTT. Its protein is CASTQPGRLNTGELFF. Using reference TRBV19 and TRBJ2-2 for the parts outside the CDR3, the full variable domain is DGGITQSPKYLFRKEGQNVTLSCEQNLNHDAMYWYRQDPGQGLRLIYYSQIVNDFQKGDIAEGYSVSREKKESFPLTVTSAQKNPTAFYLCASTQPGRLNTGELFFGEGSRLTVL.

The chain combines TRBV4-3 with TRBJ2-7; D unresolved. CDR3 length equals 14 residues. The germline V gene encodes CDR1 LGHNA and CDR2 YSLEER. Trimming pared 0 bases from V and 2 bases from J, leaving 8 bases between. CDR3 sequence reads: CASSQDVGTYEQYF. The CDR3 coding sequence is TGCGCCAGCAGCCAAGATGTGGGGACCTACGAGCAGTACTTC.

This rearrangement joins TRBV9 to TRBJ1-1; possible D gene TRBD1, 5 bases. V lost 4 bases, J lost 4 bases, and 17 bases lay in between. Per germline, CDR1 SGDLS and CDR2 YYNGEE. This CDR3 has 15 amino acids. The CDR3 DNA is TGTGCCAGCAGCCCCTCCGGGGGGATGACCACTGAAGCTTTCTTT. Translating gives CASSPSGGMTTEAFF.

V and J are TRBV5-1 and TRBJ2-3; 7 bases map to TRBD1. V lost 1 base to trimming and J lost 2 bases; unmatched junction nucleotides: 4. Germline-derived CDR1 and CDR2 are SGHRS and YFSETQ. The CDR3 has 15 amino acids. CDR3: CASSLWGQFTDTQYF. CDR3 nucleotides: TGCGCCAGCAGCTTGTGGGGACAGTTCACAGATACGCAGTATTTT.

To note about this clone: The same CDR3 also results from other DNA sequences found in this sample. The chain joins TRBV29-1 to TRBJ1-2, with unresolved D. The germline V and J ends were trimmed by 1 base and 2 bases, with 2 bases remaining between them. Germline CDR1 SQVTM, CDR2 ANQGSEA. The CDR3 has 11 amino acids. CDR3 nucleotide sequence: TGCAGCGTTGAAGGGAACTATGGCTACACCTTC. Encoded protein: CSVEGNYGYTF.